These T cell receptor beta chains were read from a single sample in a study of human T cells and chemical hapten exposure. TCRdb reprocessed the RACE reads via MiXCR and lists one record per CDR3 protein. This sample yields roughly 100,000 distinct CDR3 sequences, of which 11% are seen a single time; approximately 3.4% belongs to the top ten. This specimen was whole blood, taken in connection with sensitization to the hapten diphenylcyclopropenone (DPC). Source of these receptors: a woman aged 60-75 years with alopecia areata. Some clones in this sample may be carry-over from other donors' samples. Both conserved end residues are part of each CDR3. Each record gives: D gene, clone size, J gene, V gene, CDR3 DNA, CDR3 protein. D genes are given only for firm matches. Clone sizes are given selectively: once, few, many, or a class where the clone is expanded.

D gene: .
clone size: .
J gene: TRBJ1-3
V gene: TRBV7-9
CDR3 DNA: TGTGCCAGCAGCTCACTGAGCTCTGGAAACACCATATATTTT
CDR3 protein: CASSSLSSGNTIYF

D gene: TRBD1
clone size: many
J gene: TRBJ1-4
V gene: TRBV12-3/TRBV12-4
CDR3 DNA: TGTGCCAGCAGCCTGCGACAGGGGATTGAAAAACTGTTTTTT
CDR3 protein: CASSLRQGIEKLFF

D gene: TRBD1
clone size: many
J gene: TRBJ1-2
V gene: TRBV19
CDR3 DNA: TGTGCCAGTAGCGAGGGGGCGACGGCCTATGGCTACACCTTC
CDR3 protein: CASSEGATAYGYTF

D gene: .
clone size: many
J gene: TRBJ1-2
V gene: TRBV29-1
CDR3 DNA: TGCAGCGTTCCACCAGGACGGAGGGAGTATGGCTACACCTTC
CDR3 protein: CSVPPGRREYGYTF

D gene: .
clone size: few
J gene: TRBJ1-5
V gene: TRBV30
CDR3 DNA: TGTGCCTGGAGTGTAAGAGTCTCTTATCAGCCCCAGCATTTT
CDR3 protein: CAWSVRVSYQPQHF

D gene: TRBD2
clone size: .
J gene: TRBJ2-2
V gene: TRBV7-6
CDR3 DNA: TGTGCCAGCAGCGCTAGCGGGACAAGTAACACCGGGGAGCTGTTTTTT
CDR3 protein: CASSASGTSNTGELFF

D gene: .
clone size: few
J gene: TRBJ2-7
V gene: TRBV5-1
CDR3 DNA: TGCGCCAGCAGCTTGGAGGTGGGACCTAGCTACGAGCAGTACTTC
CDR3 protein: CASSLEVGPSYEQYF

D gene: TRBD1
clone size: .
J gene: TRBJ1-2
V gene: TRBV2
CDR3 DNA: TGTGCCAGCAGTGTACGGGGGGACAGTTCTAACTATGGCTACACCTTC
CDR3 protein: CASSVRGDSSNYGYTF

D gene: TRBD1
clone size: many
J gene: TRBJ1-1
V gene: TRBV5-8
CDR3 DNA: TGTGCCAGCAGCTTGGGCGTCAGGGGGGAAGCTTTCTTT
CDR3 protein: CASSLGVRGEAFF

D gene: .
clone size: many
J gene: TRBJ2-7
V gene: TRBV6-1
CDR3 DNA: TGTGCCAGCAGCGAATTGGGACCTGTCTACGAGCAGTACTTC
CDR3 protein: CASSELGPVYEQYF

D gene: TRBD1
clone size: many
J gene: TRBJ1-4
V gene: TRBV27
CDR3 DNA: TGTGCCAGCAGTTTTCACAAGGGGGGGACAGGGAGAGAAAAACTGTTTTTT
CDR3 protein: CASSFHKGGTGREKLFF

D gene: .
clone size: .
J gene: TRBJ1-4
V gene: TRBV11-2
CDR3 DNA: TGTGCCAGCAGTTCCGTGGGGAAACTGTTTTTT
CDR3 protein: CASSSVGKLFF

D gene: .
clone size: many
J gene: TRBJ2-5
V gene: TRBV7-6
CDR3 DNA: TGTGCCAGCAGCTCGGAGGAGACCCAGTACTTC
CDR3 protein: CASSSEETQYF

D gene: .
clone size: many
J gene: TRBJ2-1
V gene: TRBV20-1
CDR3 DNA: TGCAGTGCTAGAGCCGACGGGGGCGCGTGGAATGAGCAGTTCTTC
CDR3 protein: CSARADGGAWNEQFF

D gene: .
clone size: many
J gene: TRBJ1-6
V gene: TRBV2
CDR3 DNA: TGTGCCAGAGGGCGGGACCGCTCTGGTTCACCCCTCCACTTT
CDR3 protein: CARGRDRSGSPLHF

D gene: .
clone size: many
J gene: TRBJ1-2
V gene: TRBV7-9
CDR3 DNA: TGTGCCAGCAGCCAAAGGGCGGGTATCTATGGCTACACCTTC
CDR3 protein: CASSQRAGIYGYTF

D gene: .
clone size: many
J gene: TRBJ1-4
V gene: TRBV2
CDR3 DNA: TGTGCCAGCAGTAGGCGACCTGATGAAAAACTGTTTTTT
CDR3 protein: CASSRRPDEKLFF

D gene: .
clone size: many
J gene: TRBJ2-2
V gene: TRBV4-1
CDR3 DNA: TGCGCCAGCAGCCAAGGATACGAGTCCGGGGAGCTGTTTTTT
CDR3 protein: CASSQGYESGELFF